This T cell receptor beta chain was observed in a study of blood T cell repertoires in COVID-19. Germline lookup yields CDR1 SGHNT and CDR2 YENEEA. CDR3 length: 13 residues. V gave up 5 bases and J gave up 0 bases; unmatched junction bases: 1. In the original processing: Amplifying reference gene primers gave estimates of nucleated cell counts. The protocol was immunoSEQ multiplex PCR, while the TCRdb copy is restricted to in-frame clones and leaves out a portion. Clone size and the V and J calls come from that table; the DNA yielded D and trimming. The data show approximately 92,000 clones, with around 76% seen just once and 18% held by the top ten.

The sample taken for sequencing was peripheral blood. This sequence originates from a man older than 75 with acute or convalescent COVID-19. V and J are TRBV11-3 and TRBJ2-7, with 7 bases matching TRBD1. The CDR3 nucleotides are TGTGCCAGCAGCACAGGGGACTCCTACGAGCAGTACTTC. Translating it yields CASSTGDSYEQYF.